This T cell receptor (beta chain) appears in the sequencing data of a study of shared clonotypes between healthy human individuals. Study-wide results and caveats: In general, naive subsets displayed greater estimated richness than memory subsets did. Sequencing depth was expected to influence donor clonotype sharing.

A few counts support this clone. What it binds is not known. Trimming cost V 3 bases and J 5 bases; bases outside gene matches: 15. Germline CDR1 and CDR2: MDHEN and SYDVKM. The length of the CDR3 is 18 residues. Using immunoSEQ multiplex PCR, the repertoire was profiled, and TCRdb retains in-frame clones only, with some absent. Here the sample spans hundreds of thousands of clones, more than 70% being singletons. Healthy and HIV-negative, the adult donors had no recent acute infections or vaccinations. Both subsets, CD45RA+ naive and CD45RA-negative memory, were split from the CD4+ cells. Source material: memory CD4+ T cells sorted from blood. Subset given: CD45RA-negative fraction. The TCR comes from a woman in her twenties or thirties in good health. The V gene is TRBV28, the J gene TRBJ2-3; 9 bases fit TRBD1. DNA of the CDR3: TGTGCCAGCAGTTTCCTGACCTCCGGGACAGGGCATGGAGATACGCAGTATTTT. It is translated as CASSFLTSGTGHGDTQYF.